This T cell receptor (beta chain) was documented in a study of blood T cell repertoires in COVID-19. Using immunoSEQ multiplex PCR, the repertoire was profiled, and TCRdb retains in-frame clones only, with some absent. The repertoire holds under 200,000 clones, approximately 88% seen once, with 10% to 15% in the top ten. V was trimmed by 5 bases and J by 0 bases, leaving 10 bases between them. The CDR3 is 14 amino acids. CDR1 is MNHEY and CDR2 is SVGAGI in the germline V gene. This rearrangement joins TRBV6-5 to TRBJ1-1, with D unresolved. The receptor was isolated from a woman aged 55 to 70 who had recovered from COVID-19. Sample: PBMCs or T cells enriched from blood (not recorded which). The CDR3 region has the DNA TGTGCCAGCAGTCCCGGCGGCCTGAACACTGAAGCTTTCTTT. Translated: CASSPGGLNTEAFF.